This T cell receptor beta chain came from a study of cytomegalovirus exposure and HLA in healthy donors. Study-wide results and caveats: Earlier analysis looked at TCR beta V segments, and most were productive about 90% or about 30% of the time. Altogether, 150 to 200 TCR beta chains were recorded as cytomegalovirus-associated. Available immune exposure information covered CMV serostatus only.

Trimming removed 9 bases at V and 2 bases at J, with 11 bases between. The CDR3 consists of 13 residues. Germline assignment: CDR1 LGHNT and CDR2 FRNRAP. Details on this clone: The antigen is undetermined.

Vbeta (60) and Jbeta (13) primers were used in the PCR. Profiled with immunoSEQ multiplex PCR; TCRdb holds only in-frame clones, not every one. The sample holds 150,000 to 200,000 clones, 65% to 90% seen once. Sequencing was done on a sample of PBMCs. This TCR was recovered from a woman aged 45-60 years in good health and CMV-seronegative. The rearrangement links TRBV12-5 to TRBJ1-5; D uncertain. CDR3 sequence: CASTPGGNQPQHF. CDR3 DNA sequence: TGTGCTAGCACCCCCGGGGGCAATCAGCCCCAGCATTTT.